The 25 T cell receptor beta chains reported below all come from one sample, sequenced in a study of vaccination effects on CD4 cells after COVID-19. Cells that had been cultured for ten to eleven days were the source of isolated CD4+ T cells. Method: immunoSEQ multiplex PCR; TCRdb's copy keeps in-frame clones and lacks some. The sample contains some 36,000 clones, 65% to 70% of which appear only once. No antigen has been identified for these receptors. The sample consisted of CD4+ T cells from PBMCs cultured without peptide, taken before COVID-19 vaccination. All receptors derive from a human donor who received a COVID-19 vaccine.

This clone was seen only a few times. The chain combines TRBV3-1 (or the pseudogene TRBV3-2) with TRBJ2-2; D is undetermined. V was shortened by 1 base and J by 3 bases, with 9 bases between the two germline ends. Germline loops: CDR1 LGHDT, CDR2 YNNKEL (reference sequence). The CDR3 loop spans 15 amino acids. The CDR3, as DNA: TGTGCCAGCAGCCAAGGTCAGGAGCACACCGGGGAGCTGTTTTTT. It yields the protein CASSQGQEHTGELFF.

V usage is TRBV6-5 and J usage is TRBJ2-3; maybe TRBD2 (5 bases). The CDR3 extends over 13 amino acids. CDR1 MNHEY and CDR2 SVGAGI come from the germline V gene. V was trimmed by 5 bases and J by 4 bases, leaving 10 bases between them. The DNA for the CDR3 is TGTGCCAGCAGTCCCCGGGGTCCAGATACGCAGTATTTT. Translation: CASSPRGPDTQYF.

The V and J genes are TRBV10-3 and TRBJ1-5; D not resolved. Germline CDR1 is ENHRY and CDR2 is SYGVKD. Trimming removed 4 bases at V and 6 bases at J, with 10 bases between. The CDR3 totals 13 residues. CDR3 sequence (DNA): TGTGCCATCAGTGCAGCCAGTATTCAGCCCCAGCATTTT. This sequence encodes CAISAASIQPQHF.

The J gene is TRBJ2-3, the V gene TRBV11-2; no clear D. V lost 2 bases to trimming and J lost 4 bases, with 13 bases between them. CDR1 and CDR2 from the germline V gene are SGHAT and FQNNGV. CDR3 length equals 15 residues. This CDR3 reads CASSLSAVQADTQYF. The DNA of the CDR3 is TGTGCCAGCAGCTTATCGGCGGTGCAGGCAGATACGCAGTATTTT.

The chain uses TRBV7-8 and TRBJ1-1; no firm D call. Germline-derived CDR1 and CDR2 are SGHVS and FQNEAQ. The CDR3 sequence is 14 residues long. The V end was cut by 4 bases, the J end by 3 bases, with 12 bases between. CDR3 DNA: TGTGCCAGCAGCTCGTTAACACGTCACACTGAAGCTTTCTTT. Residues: CASSSLTRHTEAFF.

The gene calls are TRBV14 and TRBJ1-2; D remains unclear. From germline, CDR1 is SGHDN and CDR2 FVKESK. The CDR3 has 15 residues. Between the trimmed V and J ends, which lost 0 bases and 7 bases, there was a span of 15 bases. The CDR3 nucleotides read TGTGCCAGCAGCCAAGATTGGGTGATATCCGGTGGCTACACCTTC. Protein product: CASSQDWVISGGYTF.

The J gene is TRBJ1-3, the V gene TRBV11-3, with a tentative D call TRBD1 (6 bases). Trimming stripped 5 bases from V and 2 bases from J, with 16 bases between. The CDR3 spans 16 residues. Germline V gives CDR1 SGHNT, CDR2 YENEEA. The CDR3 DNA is TGTGCCAGCAGCCTAGGGGGTCAGACGACTGGAAACACCATATATTTT. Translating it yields CASSLGGQTTGNTIYF.

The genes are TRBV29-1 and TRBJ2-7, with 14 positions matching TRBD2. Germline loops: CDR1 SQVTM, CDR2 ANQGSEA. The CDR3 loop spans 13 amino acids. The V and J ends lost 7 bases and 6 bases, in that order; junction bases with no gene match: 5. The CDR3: CSAQGLAGGEQYF. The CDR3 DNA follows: TGCAGCGCCCAAGGACTAGCGGGAGGCGAGCAGTACTTC.

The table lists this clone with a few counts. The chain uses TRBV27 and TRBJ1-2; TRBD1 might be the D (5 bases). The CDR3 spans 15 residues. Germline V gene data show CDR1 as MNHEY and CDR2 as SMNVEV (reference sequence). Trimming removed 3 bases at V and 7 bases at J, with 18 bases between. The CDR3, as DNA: TGTGCCAGCAGTTTTGGGGCAGGCTCTTCGAGTGGCTACACCTTC. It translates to CASSFGAGSSSGYTF.

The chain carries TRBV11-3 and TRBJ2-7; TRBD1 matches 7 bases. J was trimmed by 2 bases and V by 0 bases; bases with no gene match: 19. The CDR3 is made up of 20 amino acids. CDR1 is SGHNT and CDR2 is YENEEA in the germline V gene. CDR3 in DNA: TGTGCCAGCAGCTTAGAAATAATGGGCTCCTATGGGACAGTTGCCTACGAGCAGTACTTC. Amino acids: CASSLEIMGSYGTVAYEQYF.

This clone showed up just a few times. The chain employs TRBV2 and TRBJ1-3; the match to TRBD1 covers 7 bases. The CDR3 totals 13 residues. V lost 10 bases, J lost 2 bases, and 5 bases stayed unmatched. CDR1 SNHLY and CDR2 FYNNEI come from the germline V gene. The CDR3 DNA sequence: TGTGCCACCGCCGGGACAGCTGGAAACACCATATATTTT. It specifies CATAGTAGNTIYF.

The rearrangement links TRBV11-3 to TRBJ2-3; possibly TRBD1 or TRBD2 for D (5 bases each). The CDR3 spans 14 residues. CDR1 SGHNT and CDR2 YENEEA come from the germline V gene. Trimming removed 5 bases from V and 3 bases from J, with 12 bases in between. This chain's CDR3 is CASSPGLRTDTQYF. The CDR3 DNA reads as TGTGCCAGCAGCCCGGGGCTGAGGACAGATACGCAGTATTTT.

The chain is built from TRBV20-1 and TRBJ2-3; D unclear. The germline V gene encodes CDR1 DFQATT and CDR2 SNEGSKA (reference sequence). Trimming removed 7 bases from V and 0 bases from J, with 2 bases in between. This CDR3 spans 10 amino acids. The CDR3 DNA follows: TGCAGTGTTAGCACAGATACGCAGTATTTT. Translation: CSVSTDTQYF.

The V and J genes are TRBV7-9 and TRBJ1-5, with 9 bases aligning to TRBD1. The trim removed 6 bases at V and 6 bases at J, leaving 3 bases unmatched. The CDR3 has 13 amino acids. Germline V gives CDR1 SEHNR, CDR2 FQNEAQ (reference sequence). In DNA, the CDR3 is TGTGCCAGCAGAGGGACAGGGAGTCAGCCCCAGCATTTT. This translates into CASRGTGSQPQHF.

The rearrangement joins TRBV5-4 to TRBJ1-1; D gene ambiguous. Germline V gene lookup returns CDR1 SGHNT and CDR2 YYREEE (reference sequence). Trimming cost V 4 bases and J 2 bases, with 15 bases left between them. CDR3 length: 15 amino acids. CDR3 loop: CASSPWGGTNTEAFF. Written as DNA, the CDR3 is TGTGCCAGCAGCCCTTGGGGAGGTACTAACACTGAAGCTTTCTTT.

The CDR3 nucleotides read TGCAGTGCTCAGGGGTCCTACGAGCAGTACTTC. Translated, it gives CSAQGSYEQYF. The chain is built from TRBV20-1 and TRBJ2-7, with D tentatively TRBD1 (6 bases). V was trimmed by 5 bases and J by 1 base, leaving 6 bases between them. CDR1 and CDR2 (germline): DFQATT, SNEGSKA (reference sequence). The CDR3 length is 11 residues.

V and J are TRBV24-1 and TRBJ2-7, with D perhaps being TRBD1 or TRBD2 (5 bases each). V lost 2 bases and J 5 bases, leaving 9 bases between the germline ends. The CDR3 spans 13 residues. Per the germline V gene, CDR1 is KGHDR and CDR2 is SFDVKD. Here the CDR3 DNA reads TGTGCCACCAGTGATTCTAGCAGGGACGAGCAGTACTTC. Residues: CATSDSSRDEQYF.

CDR3 in amino acids: CASISGLAGAGETQYF. The CDR3 nucleotides read TGTGCCAGCATCTCGGGACTAGCGGGAGCGGGAGAGACCCAGTACTTC. The chain has TRBV2 and TRBJ2-5; 14 bases map to TRBD2. Germline CDR1 is SNHLY and CDR2 is FYNNEI. The V segment lost 7 bases and the J segment 4 bases; nucleotides outside the gene matches: 8. The CDR3 contains 16 residues.

CDR3 residues: CASSTGPMLAEAFF. The CDR3 coding sequence is TGTGCCAGCAGCACGGGACCTATGTTGGCTGAAGCTTTCTTT. The gene calls are TRBV5-5 and TRBJ1-1; the D gene is possibly TRBD1 (5 bases). Trimming pared 4 bases from V and 6 bases from J, leaving 16 bases between. The germline gives CDR1 SGHKS, CDR2 YYEKEE (reference sequence). The CDR3 is made up of 14 amino acids.

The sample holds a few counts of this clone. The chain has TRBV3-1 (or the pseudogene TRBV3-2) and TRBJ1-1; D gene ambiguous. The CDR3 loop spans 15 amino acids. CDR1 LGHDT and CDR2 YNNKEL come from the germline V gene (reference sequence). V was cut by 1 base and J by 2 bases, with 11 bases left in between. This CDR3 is CASSQGEGANTEAFF. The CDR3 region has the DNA TGTGCCAGCAGCCAAGGGGAGGGCGCAAACACTGAAGCTTTCTTT.

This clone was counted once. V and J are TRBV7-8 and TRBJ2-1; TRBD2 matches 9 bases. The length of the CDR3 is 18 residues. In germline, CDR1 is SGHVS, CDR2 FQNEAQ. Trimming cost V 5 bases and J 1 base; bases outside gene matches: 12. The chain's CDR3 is CASSPRGSGSPSYNEQFF. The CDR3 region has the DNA TGTGCCAGCAGCCCTCGGGGTAGCGGGAGCCCTTCCTACAATGAGCAGTTCTTC.

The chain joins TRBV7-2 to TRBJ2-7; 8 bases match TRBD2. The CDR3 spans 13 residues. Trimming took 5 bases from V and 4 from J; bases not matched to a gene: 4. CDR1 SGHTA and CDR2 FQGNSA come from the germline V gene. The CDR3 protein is CASSPGLVYEQYF. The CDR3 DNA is TGTGCCAGCAGCCCGGGACTAGTGTACGAGCAGTACTTC.

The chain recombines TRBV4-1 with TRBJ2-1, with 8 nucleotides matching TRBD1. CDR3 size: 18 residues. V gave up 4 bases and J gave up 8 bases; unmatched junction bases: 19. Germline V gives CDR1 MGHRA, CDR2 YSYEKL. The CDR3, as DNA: TGCGCCAGCAGCCCCGAGGACAGGGTAAGGAGGGGATCTTATGAGCAGTTCTTC. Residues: CASSPEDRVRRGSYEQFF.

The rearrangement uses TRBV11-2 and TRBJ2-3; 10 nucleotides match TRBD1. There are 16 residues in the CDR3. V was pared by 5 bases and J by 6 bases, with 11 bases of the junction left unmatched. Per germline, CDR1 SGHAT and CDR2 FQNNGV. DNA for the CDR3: TGTGCCAGCAGCCAGCCGGGACAGGGGAGGGGGGATACGCAGTATTTT. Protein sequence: CASSQPGQGRGDTQYF.

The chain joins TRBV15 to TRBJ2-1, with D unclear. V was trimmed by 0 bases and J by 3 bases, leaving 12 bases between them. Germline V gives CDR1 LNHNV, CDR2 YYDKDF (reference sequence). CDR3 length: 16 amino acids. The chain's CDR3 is CATSRDLPAGYNEQFF. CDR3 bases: TGTGCCACCAGCAGAGATTTACCAGCCGGCTACAATGAGCAGTTCTTC.